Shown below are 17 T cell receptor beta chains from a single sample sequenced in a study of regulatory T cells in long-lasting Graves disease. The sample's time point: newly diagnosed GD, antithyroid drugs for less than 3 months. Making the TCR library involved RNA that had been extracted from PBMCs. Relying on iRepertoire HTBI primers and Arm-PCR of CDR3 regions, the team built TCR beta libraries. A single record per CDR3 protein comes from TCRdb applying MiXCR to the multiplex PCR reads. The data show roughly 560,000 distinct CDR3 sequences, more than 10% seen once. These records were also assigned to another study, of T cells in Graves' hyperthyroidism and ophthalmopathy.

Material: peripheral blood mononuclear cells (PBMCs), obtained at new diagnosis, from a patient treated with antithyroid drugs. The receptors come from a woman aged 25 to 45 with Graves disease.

The CDR3 DNA is TGTGCCAGCAGCGACGGGACAGGGGGTGAAAAACTGTTTTTT. It codes for CASSDGTGGEKLFF. The V gene is TRBV7-8, the J gene TRBJ1-4; TRBD1 matches at 11 bases. The ends lost 5 bases at V and 7 bases at J; junction bases unmatched: 3. Germline CDR1 is SGHVS and CDR2 is FQNEAQ. CDR3 length equals 14 residues.

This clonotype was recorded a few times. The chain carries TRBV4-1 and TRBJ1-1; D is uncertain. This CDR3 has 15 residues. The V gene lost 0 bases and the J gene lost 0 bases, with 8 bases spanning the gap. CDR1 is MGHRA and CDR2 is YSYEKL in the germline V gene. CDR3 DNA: TGCGCCAGCAGCCAAGACCCGGGGATGAACACTGAAGCTTTCTTT. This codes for CASSQDPGMNTEAFF.

The CDR3 here is CSAQRGTTYEQYF. CDR3 nucleotides: TGCAGTGCCCAGCGGGGGACCACCTACGAGCAGTACTTC. This rearrangement joins TRBV20-1 to TRBJ2-7; TRBD2 matches at 8 bases. The CDR3 loop spans 13 amino acids. Germline trimming cut 6 bases from V and 2 bases from J; bases unmatched to any gene: 6. Germline loops: CDR1 DFQATT, CDR2 SNEGSKA (reference sequence).

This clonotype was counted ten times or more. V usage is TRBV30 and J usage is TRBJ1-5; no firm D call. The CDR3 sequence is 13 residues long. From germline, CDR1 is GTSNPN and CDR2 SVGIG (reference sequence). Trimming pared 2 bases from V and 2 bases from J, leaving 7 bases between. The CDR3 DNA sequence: TGTGCCTGGAGTCTGGCTGGCAATCAGCCCCAGCATTTT. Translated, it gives CAWSLAGNQPQHF. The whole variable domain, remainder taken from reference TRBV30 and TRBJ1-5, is SQTIHQWPATLVQPVGSPLSLECTVEGTSNPNLYWYRQAAGRGLQLLFYSVGIGQISSEVPQNLSASRPQDRQFILSSKKLLLSDSGFYLCAWSLAGNQPQHFGDGTRLSIL.

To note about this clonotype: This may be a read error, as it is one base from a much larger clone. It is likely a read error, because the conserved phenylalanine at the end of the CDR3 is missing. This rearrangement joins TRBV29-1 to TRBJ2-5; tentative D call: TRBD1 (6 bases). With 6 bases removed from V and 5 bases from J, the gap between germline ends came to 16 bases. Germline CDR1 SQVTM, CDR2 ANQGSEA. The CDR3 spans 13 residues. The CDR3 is CSVAYRVMETQYS. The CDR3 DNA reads TGCAGCGTGGCCTACAGGGTTATGGAGACCCAGTACTCC.

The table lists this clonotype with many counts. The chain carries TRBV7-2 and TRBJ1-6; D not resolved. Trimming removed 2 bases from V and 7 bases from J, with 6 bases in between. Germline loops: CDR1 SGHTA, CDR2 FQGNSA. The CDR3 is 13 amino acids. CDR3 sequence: CASSLFSNSPLHF. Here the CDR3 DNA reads TGTGCCAGCAGCTTATTCTCGAATTCACCCCTCCACTTT.

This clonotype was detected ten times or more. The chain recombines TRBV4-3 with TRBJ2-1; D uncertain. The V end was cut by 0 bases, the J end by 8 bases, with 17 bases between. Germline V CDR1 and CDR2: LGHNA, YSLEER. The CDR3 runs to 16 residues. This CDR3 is CASSQDWLDSGYEQFF. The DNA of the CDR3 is TGCGCCAGCAGCCAAGATTGGCTCGATTCGGGCTATGAGCAGTTCTTC.

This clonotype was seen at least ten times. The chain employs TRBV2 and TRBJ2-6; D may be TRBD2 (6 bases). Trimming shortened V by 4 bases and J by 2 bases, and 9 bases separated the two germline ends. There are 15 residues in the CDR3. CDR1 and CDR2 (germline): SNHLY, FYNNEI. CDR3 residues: CASSAGTPGANVLTF. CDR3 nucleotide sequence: TGTGCCAGCAGTGCCGGGACTCCTGGGGCCAACGTCCTGACTTTC.

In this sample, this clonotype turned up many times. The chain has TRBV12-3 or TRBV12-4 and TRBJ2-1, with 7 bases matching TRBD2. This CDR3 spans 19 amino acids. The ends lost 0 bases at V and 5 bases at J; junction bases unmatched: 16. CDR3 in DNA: TGTGCCAGCAGTTTAGCTGGATTTCCGGTAGCTAGCGGCAACAATGAGCAGTTCTTC. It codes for CASSLAGFPVASGNNEQFF.

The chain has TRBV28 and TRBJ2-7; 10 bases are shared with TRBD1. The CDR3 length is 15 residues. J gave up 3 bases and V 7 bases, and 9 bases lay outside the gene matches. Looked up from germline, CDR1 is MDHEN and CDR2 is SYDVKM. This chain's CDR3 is CASTRRTGGSYEQYF. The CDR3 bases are TGTGCCAGCACGCGTCGGACAGGGGGGAGCTACGAGCAGTACTTC.

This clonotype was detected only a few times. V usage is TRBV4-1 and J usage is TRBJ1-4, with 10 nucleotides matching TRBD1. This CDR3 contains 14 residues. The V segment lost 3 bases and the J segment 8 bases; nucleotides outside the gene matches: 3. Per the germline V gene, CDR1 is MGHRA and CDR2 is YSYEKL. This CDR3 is CASSQGQGREKLFF. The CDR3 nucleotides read TGCGCCAGCAGCCAGGGACAGGGGAGGGAAAAACTGTTTTTT.

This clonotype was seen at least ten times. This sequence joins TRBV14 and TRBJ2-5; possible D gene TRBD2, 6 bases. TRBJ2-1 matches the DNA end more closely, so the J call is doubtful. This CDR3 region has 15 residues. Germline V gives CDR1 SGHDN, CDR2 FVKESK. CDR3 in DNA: TGTGCCAGCAGCCAATCCGTGACTAGTTGGGATGAGCAGTTCTTC. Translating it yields CASSQSVTSWDEQFF.

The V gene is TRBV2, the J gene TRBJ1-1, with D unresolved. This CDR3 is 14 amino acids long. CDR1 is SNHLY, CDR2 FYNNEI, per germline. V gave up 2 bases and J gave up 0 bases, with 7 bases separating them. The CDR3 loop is CASSEWQVNTEAFF. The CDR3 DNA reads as TGTGCCAGCAGTGAATGGCAGGTGAACACTGAAGCTTTCTTT.

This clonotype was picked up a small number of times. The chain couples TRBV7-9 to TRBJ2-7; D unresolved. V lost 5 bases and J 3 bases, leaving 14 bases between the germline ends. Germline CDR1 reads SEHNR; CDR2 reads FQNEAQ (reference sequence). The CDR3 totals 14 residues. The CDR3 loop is CASSLTLIHYEQYF. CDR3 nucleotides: TGTGCCAGCAGCCTCACACTAATTCACTACGAGCAGTACTTC.

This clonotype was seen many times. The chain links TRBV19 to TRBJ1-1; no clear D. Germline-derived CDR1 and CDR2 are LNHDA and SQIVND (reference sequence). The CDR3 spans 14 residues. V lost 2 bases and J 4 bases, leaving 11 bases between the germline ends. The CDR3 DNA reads TGTGCCAGTAGTATAAGGCCCTGGGGCACTGAAGCTTTCTTT. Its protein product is CASSIRPWGTEAFF. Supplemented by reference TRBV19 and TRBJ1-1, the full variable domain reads DGGITQSPKYLFRKEGQNVTLSCEQNLNHDAMYWYRQDPGQGLRLIYYSQIVNDFQKGDIAEGYSVSREKKESFPLTVTSAQKNPTAFYLCASSIRPWGTEAFFGQGTRLTVV.

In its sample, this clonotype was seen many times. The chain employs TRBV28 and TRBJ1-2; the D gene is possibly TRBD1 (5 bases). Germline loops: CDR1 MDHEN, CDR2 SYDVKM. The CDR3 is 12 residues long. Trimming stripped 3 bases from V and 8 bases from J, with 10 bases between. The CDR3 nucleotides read TGTGCCAGCAGTTTTACGGGGGGAGGCTACACCTTC. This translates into CASSFTGGGYTF.

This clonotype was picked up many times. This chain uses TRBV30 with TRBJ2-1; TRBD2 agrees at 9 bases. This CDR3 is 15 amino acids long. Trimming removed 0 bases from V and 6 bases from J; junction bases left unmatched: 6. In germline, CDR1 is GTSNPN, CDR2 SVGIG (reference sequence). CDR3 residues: CAWSVPREGINEQFF. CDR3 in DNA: TGTGCCTGGAGTGTACCGCGGGAGGGCATCAATGAGCAGTTCTTC.